The 13 T cell receptor beta chains reported below all come from one sample, sequenced in a study of blood T cell repertoires in COVID-19. Profiled with immunoSEQ multiplex PCR; TCRdb holds only in-frame clones, not every one. The sample has tens of thousands of clones, over 65% seen once. The sequencing sample was made of peripheral blood. These receptor sequences come from a human donor in a cohort sampled during active COVID-19.

The V and J genes are TRBV4-1 and TRBJ1-6; no clear D. The germline V gene encodes CDR1 MGHRA and CDR2 YSYEKL. The CDR3 has 16 residues. The germline V and J ends were trimmed by 0 bases and 0 bases, with 6 bases remaining between them. The CDR3 loop reads CASSQEGSSYNSPLHF. The CDR3 DNA is TGCGCCAGCAGCCAAGAGGGGAGCTCCTATAATTCACCCCTCCACTTT.

J is TRBJ1-1 and V is TRBV6-6; 7 positions match TRBD1. Germline trimming cut 2 bases from V and 5 bases from J; bases unmatched to any gene: 5. This CDR3 has 14 amino acids. Germline V lookup: CDR1 MNHNY, CDR2 SVGAGI (reference sequence). DNA of the CDR3: TGTGCCAGCAGTTACAGGGGGCAGGGTACTGAAGCTTTCTTT. This codes for CASSYRGQGTEAFF.

V is TRBV5-4 and J is TRBJ2-3; D possibly corresponds to TRBD2 (6 bases). V lost 4 bases and J lost 2, with 11 bases in between. Germline lookup yields CDR1 SGHNT and CDR2 YYREEE (reference sequence). This CDR3 spans 14 amino acids. The CDR3: CASSISGNTDTQYF. In DNA, the CDR3 is TGTGCCAGCAGCATTAGCGGCAACACAGATACGCAGTATTTT.

This chain uses TRBV18 with TRBJ1-2; 12 nucleotides align to TRBD1. This CDR3 is built from 16 residues. The germline V gene has CDR1 KGHSH and CDR2 LQKENI. Germline trimming cut 0 bases from V and 6 bases from J; bases unmatched to any gene: 5. CDR3 nucleotides: TGTGCCAGCTCACCACCGGGGACAGGGGGCACCCATGGCTACACCTTC. This sequence encodes CASSPPGTGGTHGYTF.

This clone appeared a few times. The CDR3: CASSEFRQGGQPQHF. CDR3 coding DNA: TGTGCCAGCAGTGAATTCAGACAGGGGGGTCAGCCCCAGCATTTT. The chain links TRBV28 to TRBJ1-5, with 9 bases lining up with TRBD1. The CDR3 has 15 residues. CDR1 MDHEN and CDR2 SYDVKM come from the germline V gene. The V segment lost 5 bases and the J segment 6 bases; nucleotides outside the gene matches: 8.

The CDR3 sequence is CASSQGHSGTEAFF. CDR3 DNA sequence: TGTGCCAGCAGCCAAGGACATTCAGGGACTGAAGCTTTCTTT. The chain is built from TRBV3-1 (or the pseudogene TRBV3-2) and TRBJ1-1, with D possibly being TRBD1 (5 bases). The CDR3 contains 14 residues. Trimming pared 1 base from V and 5 bases from J, leaving 11 bases between. Germline loops: CDR1 LGHDT, CDR2 YNNKEL (reference sequence).

This rearrangement joins TRBV18 to TRBJ2-1, with D tentatively TRBD1 (7 bases). V lost 2 bases and J lost 4, with 12 bases in between. The CDR3 contains 15 residues. CDR1 and CDR2 from the germline V gene are KGHSH and LQKENI. CDR3 amino acids: CASSPMAGQYNEQFF. The CDR3 nucleotides read TGTGCCAGCTCACCAATGGCGGGACAGTACAATGAGCAGTTCTTC.

The chain carries TRBV28 and TRBJ2-6; 7 nucleotides line up with TRBD1. The CDR3 totals 16 residues. V lost 4 bases and J lost 2; bases outside the gene matches: 5. Germline-derived CDR1 and CDR2 are MDHEN and SYDVKM. CDR3 nucleotides: TGTGCCAGCAGTTCCCCAGGGGGTACTGGGGCCAACGTCCTGACTTTC. Translated, it gives CASSSPGGTGANVLTF. Full variable domain (remainder filled in from reference TRBV28 and TRBJ2-6): DVKVTQSSRYLVKRTGEKVFLECVQDMDHENMFWYRQDPGLGLRLIYFSYDVKMKEKGDIPEGYSVSREKKERFSLILESASTNQTSMYLCASSSPGGTGANVLTFGAGSRLTVL.

J is TRBJ2-7 and V is TRBV5-1; unclear D gene. The CDR3 has 14 amino acids. Germline V gene data show CDR1 as SGHRS and CDR2 as YFSETQ. Deletions cut 1 base from V and 0 bases from J, with 8 bases between. The CDR3 DNA is TGCGCCAGCAGCTTGATCTCTACCTCCTACGAGCAGTACTTC. This codes for CASSLISTSYEQYF.

V and J are TRBV9 and TRBJ2-7, with 10 bases that match TRBD1. V was clipped by 3 bases and J by 3 bases; unmatched bases: 6. CDR1 is SGDLS, CDR2 YYNGEE, per germline. The CDR3 contains 15 residues. The CDR3 nucleotides read TGTGCCAGCAGCGCCTCAGGACAGGGGGTCTACGAGCAGTACTTC. This translates into CASSASGQGVYEQYF.

The chain has TRBV5-6 and TRBJ1-2; D is undetermined. Germline CDR1 is SGHDT and CDR2 is YYEEEE. V shed 2 bases and J shed 8 bases, with 10 bases lying between them. This CDR3 region has 12 residues. Here the CDR3 reads CASSLSDGGYTF. The CDR3, as DNA: TGTGCCAGCAGCTTAAGCGACGGAGGCTACACCTTC.

V gene TRBV5-1 combines with J gene TRBJ2-1, with no clear D. V was cut by 1 base and J by 6 bases, with 8 bases left in between. This CDR3 has 13 residues. Germline loops: CDR1 SGHRS, CDR2 YFSETQ. The chain's CDR3 is CASSLLSGNEQFF. CDR3 nucleotide sequence: TGCGCCAGCAGCTTGTTGTCCGGCAATGAGCAGTTCTTC.

This chain joins TRBV10-3 and TRBJ2-5; D may be TRBD1 (5 bases). The length of the CDR3 is 15 residues. V was shortened by 3 bases and J by 2 bases, with 13 bases between the two germline ends. The germline V gene has CDR1 ENHRY and CDR2 SYGVKD. The DNA of the CDR3 is TGTGCCATCAGTGACCCCGGACAAGGACAAGAGACCCAGTACTTC. This gives the protein CAISDPGQGQETQYF.